Below are 12 T cell receptor beta chains sequenced from a single sample in a study of OX40 agonist ivuxolimab in advanced cancers. Sequenced by immunoSEQ multiplex PCR; TCRdb stores in-frame clones only, minus some. The sample lists fewer than 60,000 clones, 81% occurring once. Source: CD4+ or CD8+ T cells sorted from blood, taken in a trial of the OX40 agonist ivuxolimab. The origin of the receptors is an adult with an advanced solid tumor such as melanoma, head and neck, liver or kidney cancer.

This clone was seen more than once but under ten times. This chain joins TRBV7-2 and TRBJ1-2; 7 bases agree with TRBD1. With V trimmed by 4 bases and J by 3 bases, 8 bases remained unmatched. The CDR3 consists of 15 residues. Germline V gives CDR1 SGHTA, CDR2 FQGNSA. The CDR3 sequence is CASSSQGGQYYGYTF. The CDR3 DNA reads TGTGCCAGCAGCTCGCAGGGGGGTCAATACTATGGCTACACCTTC.

The chain recombines TRBV7-3 with TRBJ2-7; weak D call: TRBD2 (6 bases). The CDR3 contains 13 residues. Trimming shortened V by 5 bases and J by 2 bases, and 10 bases separated the two germline ends. Germline V gene lookup returns CDR1 SGHTA and CDR2 FQGTGA. The DNA for the CDR3 is TGTGCCAGCAGCCGTAGCGGAACCTACGAGCAGTACTTC. Its protein is CASSRSGTYEQYF.

This clone came up once. The chain is built from TRBV11-2 and TRBJ2-7; D remains ambiguous. V was cut by 2 bases and J by 4 bases, with 15 bases left in between. There are 15 residues in the CDR3. Per the germline V gene, CDR1 is SGHAT and CDR2 is FQNNGV. CDR3 DNA sequence: TGTGCCAGCAGCTTATCGTCCAGAAAAGGGTACGAGCAGTACTTC. Amino acid sequence: CASSLSSRKGYEQYF.

V and J are TRBV6-5 and TRBJ2-1, with a tentative D call TRBD1 (7 bases). Trimming removed 2 bases from V and 9 bases from J, with 14 bases in between. CDR1 is MNHEY, CDR2 SVGAGI, per germline. This CDR3 is 14 amino acids long. In DNA, the CDR3 is TGTGCCAGCAGTTACGGCAGGGGGGATACTGAGCAGTTCTTC. Protein sequence: CASSYGRGDTEQFF.

This clone came up a few times. Other DNA sequences of this sample code for an identical CDR3. The genes are TRBV25-1 and TRBJ2-3, with D possibly being TRBD2 (5 bases). Germline CDR1 and CDR2: MGHDK and SYGVNS. Trimming shortened V by 4 bases and J by 3 bases, and 8 bases separated the two germline ends. The CDR3 covers 13 residues. The CDR3 sequence: CASSVTSTDTQYF. The CDR3 DNA is TGTGCCAGCAGTGTCACTAGTACAGATACGCAGTATTTT.

This chain connects TRBV28 to TRBJ2-3, with TRBD2 matching over 11 bases. Germline trimming cut 5 bases from V and 5 bases from J; bases unmatched to any gene: 9. Germline V gives CDR1 MDHEN, CDR2 SYDVKM. The CDR3 totals 16 residues. CDR3 protein: CASSETSGGSIDTQYF. The CDR3 DNA sequence: TGTGCCAGCAGTGAAACTAGCGGGGGCTCGATAGATACGCAGTATTTT.

The V call is TRBV7-6, the J call TRBJ2-5; D may match TRBD1 or TRBD2 (5 bases each). The end of the DNA is better explained by TRBJ2-7, so the J call may be wrong. The CDR3 totals 15 residues. Per the germline V gene, CDR1 is SGHVS and CDR2 is FNYEAQ. The CDR3 is CASSLMGDGTYEQYF. Written as DNA, the CDR3 is TGTGCCAGCAGCTTAATGGGGGATGGGACCTACGAGCAGTACTTC.

The V and J genes are TRBV25-1 and TRBJ2-7; no definite D call. V shed 3 bases and J shed 6 bases, with 9 bases lying between them. The CDR3 contains 12 residues. Germline V lookup: CDR1 MGHDK, CDR2 SYGVNS. This chain's CDR3 is CASSDMVSEQYF. The CDR3 DNA sequence: TGTGCCAGCAGTGACATGGTTAGCGAGCAGTACTTC.

The chain employs TRBV6-1 and TRBJ2-1; 11 nucleotides line up with TRBD2. This CDR3 is built from 17 residues. The V gene end was trimmed by 4 bases and the J gene end by 0 bases; junction bases not matched to a gene: 5. Germline assignment: CDR1 MNHNS and CDR2 SASEGT. CDR3 coding DNA: TGTGCCAGCAGTGGCCCGACTAGCGGGGACTCCTACAATGAGCAGTTCTTC. Protein product: CASSGPTSGDSYNEQFF.

In regard to this clone: A junction boundary mismatches the germline segment, possibly from a read error. The rearrangement links TRBV5-4 to TRBJ1-1; D possibly corresponds to TRBD1 (5 bases). Germline V gives CDR1 SGHNT, CDR2 YYREEE (reference sequence). The CDR3 totals 14 residues. As DNA, the CDR3 is TGTGCCAGCAGGTTGGACACCATGAACACTGAAGCTTTCTTT. It specifies CASRLDTMNTEAFF. The entire variable domain, with the rest obtained from reference TRBV5-4 and TRBJ1-1, is as follows: ETGVTQSPTHLIKTRGQQVTLRCSSQSGHNTVSWYQQALGQGPQFIFQYYREEENGRGNFPPRFSGLQFPNYSSELNVNALELDDSALYLCASRLDTMNTEAFFGQGTRLTVV.

This chain connects TRBV2 to TRBJ1-1; 7 bases are shared with TRBD1. Trimming removed 6 bases from V and 1 base from J; junction bases left unmatched: 2. This CDR3 region has 13 residues. Germline V lookup: CDR1 SNHLY, CDR2 FYNNEI. The CDR3 loop reads CASRGQQNTEAFF. CDR3 bases: TGTGCCAGCAGGGGACAGCAGAACACTGAAGCTTTCTTT.

The genes are TRBV19 and TRBJ1-5; D is ambiguous. The length of the CDR3 is 16 residues. Trimming removed 4 bases at V and 0 bases at J, with 13 bases between. The germline gives CDR1 LNHDA, CDR2 SQIVND (reference sequence). In DNA, the CDR3 is TGTGCCAGTAGTACCTACCACACGAATAGCAATCAGCCCCAGCATTTT. It is translated as CASSTYHTNSNQPQHF. Combining the CDR3 with reference TRBV19 and TRBJ1-5 gives the whole variable domain DGGITQSPKYLFRKEGQNVTLSCEQNLNHDAMYWYRQDPGQGLRLIYYSQIVNDFQKGDIAEGYSVSREKKESFPLTVTSAQKNPTAFYLCASSTYHTNSNQPQHFGDGTRLSIL.